Shown below are 22 T cell receptor beta chains from a single sample sequenced in a study of T-cell reconstitution after alpha-beta-depleted transplantation in children. Unique molecular identifiers were incorporated when the TCRbeta library was constructed. TCRdb redid the calling of the PCR reads with MiXCR, one entry per CDR3 protein. This table holds around 490,000 distinct CDR3 sequences, over 10% found once. This material consisted of PBMCs, mostly from graft donor cells, taken 180 days after TCRalphabeta/CD19-depleted stem cell transplant. These receptors all come from a female patient aged 2-9 years who had a stem cell transplant for aplastic anemia, so the T cells may come from the graft donor.

This clonotype occurred many times. The chain has TRBV20-1 and TRBJ2-1; 11 nucleotides match TRBD2. V gave up 1 base and J gave up 3 bases; unmatched junction bases: 2. The CDR3 extends over 15 amino acids. CDR1 is DFQATT, CDR2 SNEGSKA, per germline (reference sequence). CDR3 region: CSARAGLAVYNEQFF. The CDR3 DNA is TGCAGTGCTAGAGCGGGACTAGCGGTCTACAATGAGCAGTTCTTC.

The table lists this clonotype with a few counts. V is TRBV7-9 and J is TRBJ2-7; D is tentatively TRBD1 or TRBD2 (7 bases each). In germline, CDR1 is SEHNR, CDR2 FQNEAQ (reference sequence). Trimming removed 5 bases from V and 7 bases from J, with 15 bases in between. The CDR3 sequence is 13 residues long. Written as DNA, the CDR3 is TGTGCCAGCAGCCAGGGGGGGCCAGGGGAGCAGTACTTC. Its translation: CASSQGGPGEQYF.

This clonotype has a handful of counts. The genes are TRBV15 and TRBJ1-1, with D hard to call. V was trimmed by 3 bases and J by 6 bases, leaving 20 bases between them. CDR1 LNHNV and CDR2 YYDKDF come from the germline V gene (reference sequence). The CDR3 runs 16 residues. CDR3 sequence reads: CATSSIPPYPAPEAFF. The CDR3 DNA follows: TGTGCCACCAGCAGCATTCCTCCCTACCCGGCCCCTGAAGCTTTCTTT.

In its sample, this clonotype was seen a few times. This rearrangement joins TRBV5-1 to TRBJ2-1; TRBD2 might be the D (5 bases). Trimming shortened V by 4 bases and J by 3 bases, and 11 bases separated the two germline ends. The CDR3 is made up of 14 amino acids. The germline V gene has CDR1 SGHRS and CDR2 YFSETQ. In DNA, the CDR3 is TGCGCCAGCAGCGACCCTGCGGGCTACAATGAGCAGTTCTTC. Protein: CASSDPAGYNEQFF.

This clonotype has at least ten counts. The chain carries TRBV12-3 or TRBV12-4 and TRBJ1-5, with unresolved D. CDR3 length: 14 residues. With 4 bases removed from V and 0 bases from J, the gap between germline ends came to 7 bases. CDR3 nucleotides: TGTGCCAGCAGTTCAACAAATAGCAATCAGCCCCAGCATTTT. It yields the protein CASSSTNSNQPQHF.

The chain is built from TRBV6-1 and TRBJ2-1; the D gene is possibly TRBD2 (8 bases). The ends were cut back, 8 bases at V and 9 bases at J, with 23 bases in the middle. The germline CDR1 and CDR2 sequences are MNHNS and SASEGT. The CDR3 runs 15 residues. Written as DNA, the CDR3 is TGTGCCAGCGCAGGGGGGCTAGCGGGTCCTTCTGAGCAGTTCTTC. Amino acids: CASAGGLAGPSEQFF.

The chain joins TRBV6-5 to TRBJ1-1; a weak D match, TRBD1 (6 bases). The CDR3 sequence is 14 residues long. The V gene lost 0 bases and the J gene lost 7 bases, with 12 bases spanning the gap. Germline lookup yields CDR1 MNHEY and CDR2 SVGAGI. CDR3 protein: CASSYSTTGGEAFF. Written as DNA, the CDR3 is TGTGCCAGCAGTTACTCGACGACAGGCGGTGAAGCTTTCTTT.

This clonotype showed up many times. The chain couples TRBV20-1 to TRBJ2-1; 13 bases are shared with TRBD2. The CDR3 extends over 16 amino acids. Germline loops: CDR1 DFQATT, CDR2 SNEGSKA (reference sequence). The trim removed 0 bases at V and 9 bases at J, leaving 8 bases unmatched. CDR3 protein: CSARDRTSGRQGEQFF. Written as DNA, the CDR3 is TGCAGTGCTAGAGATAGGACTAGCGGGAGACAGGGTGAGCAGTTCTTC.

V usage is TRBV7-3 and J usage is TRBJ2-1; D remains ambiguous. This CDR3 region has 14 residues. CDR1 and CDR2 from the germline V gene are SGHTA and FQGTGA. V was shortened by 2 bases and J by 5 bases, with 10 bases between the two germline ends. CDR3 sequence (DNA): TGTGCCAGCAGCTTAGGAATCTTAAACAATGAGCAGTTCTTC. Translation: CASSLGILNNEQFF.

This clonotype was seen more than once but under ten times. Here the CDR3 DNA reads TGCGCCAGCAGCTTGAACGGCGGCTATGGCTACACCTTC. Protein product: CASSLNGGYGYTF. The chain carries TRBV5-1 and TRBJ1-2; D remains unclear. Germline values: CDR1 SGHRS, CDR2 YFSETQ. The CDR3 has 13 residues. V was cut by 1 base and J by 4 bases, with 8 bases left in between.

This clonotype has a count of ten or more. This sequence joins TRBV7-2 and TRBJ2-3, with D possibly being TRBD1 (6 bases). Germline CDR1 and CDR2: SGHTA and FQGNSA. The V end lost 8 bases, the J end lost 4 bases, and 25 bases lay between the germline ends. The CDR3 loop spans 17 amino acids. The CDR3: CASLKRQGQGRSDTQYF. CDR3 sequence (DNA): TGTGCCAGCCTGAAGAGGCAGGGGCAGGGGCGGTCAGATACGCAGTATTTT.

The CDR3: CASSVAEGESYEQYF. The CDR3 bases are TGTGCCAGCAGCGTAGCGGAGGGGGAATCCTACGAGCAGTACTTC. V gene TRBV9 combines with J gene TRBJ2-7, with D possibly being TRBD1 or TRBD2 (6 bases each). Looked up from germline, CDR1 is SGDLS and CDR2 is YYNGEE. Trimming shortened V by 0 bases and J by 1 base, and 11 bases separated the two germline ends. CDR3 size: 15 residues.

This clonotype was found a few times. The chain combines TRBV6-2 or TRBV6-3 with TRBJ2-1, with 11 positions matching TRBD2. The CDR3 is 16 amino acids. With 0 bases clipped from V and 6 bases from J, the junction kept 4 bases outside the gene matches. Germline CDR1 is MNHEY and CDR2 is SVGEGT. In DNA form, the CDR3 reads TGTGCCAGCAGTTACTCGGGGACTAGCGGCATCAATGAGCAGTTCTTC. This translates into CASSYSGTSGINEQFF.

V and J are TRBV9 and TRBJ2-7; 9 nucleotides agree with TRBD2. The germline gives CDR1 SGDLS, CDR2 YYNGEE. Losses at the gene ends were 5 bases for V and 0 bases for J; bases not matched to a gene: 9. The CDR3 consists of 16 residues. DNA of the CDR3: TGTGCCAGCAGTGCGGGGGGGGGCGCAGCCTCCTACGAGCAGTACTTC. Amino acids: CASSAGGGAASYEQYF.

This clonotype came up a few times. The rearrangement uses TRBV6-2 or TRBV6-3 and TRBJ2-2; D remains unclear. Trimming removed 2 bases at V and 0 bases at J, with 7 bases between. From germline, CDR1 is MNHEY and CDR2 SVGEGT. The CDR3 extends over 15 amino acids. In DNA, the CDR3 is TGTGCCAGCAGTTACAATATCGCGAACACCGGGGAGCTGTTTTTT. Translated, it gives CASSYNIANTGELFF.

This clonotype was found a few times. The CDR3 region is CSVRTDTDTQYF. DNA of the CDR3: TGCAGCGTGAGGACAGACACAGATACGCAGTATTTT. This chain uses TRBV29-1 with TRBJ2-3, with D possibly TRBD1 on 6 matching bases. Between the trimmed V and J ends, which lost 6 bases and 2 bases, there was a span of 9 bases. Germline V CDR1 and CDR2: SQVTM, ANQGSEA. The CDR3 runs to 12 residues.

The chain joins TRBV4-3 to TRBJ2-3; D possibly corresponds to TRBD1 (5 bases). The CDR3 covers 15 residues. Trimming cost V 0 bases and J 2 bases, with 9 bases left between them. Germline CDR1 and CDR2: LGHNA and YSLEER. Written as DNA, the CDR3 is TGCGCCAGCAGCCAAGAGGGGCGGAACACAGATACGCAGTATTTT. This codes for CASSQEGRNTDTQYF.

This clonotype was seen only a few times. This sequence joins TRBV20-1 and TRBJ1-1, with 7 bases matching TRBD1. CDR1 and CDR2 (germline): DFQATT, SNEGSKA (reference sequence). The trim removed 2 bases at V and 11 bases at J, leaving 11 bases unmatched. This CDR3 region has 13 residues. This CDR3 reads CSARFRDRDGAFF. The CDR3 DNA reads as TGCAGTGCTAGATTCCGAGACAGGGATGGGGCTTTCTTT.

The chain is built from TRBV28 and TRBJ2-7; 9 bases are shared with TRBD1. Germline CDR1 and CDR2: MDHEN and SYDVKM. Trimming took 6 bases from V and 0 from J; bases not matched to a gene: 9. The length of the CDR3 is 16 residues. The CDR3 DNA sequence: TGTGCCAGCAGCAGGACAGGGGATGGCAACTCCTACGAGCAGTACTTC. Protein product: CASSRTGDGNSYEQYF.

This clonotype was counted only a few times. This rearrangement joins TRBV28 to TRBJ2-2; 13 nucleotides align to TRBD2. V shed 7 bases, J shed 6 bases, and the junction held 8 bases outside the gene matches. This CDR3 is built from 16 residues. The germline gives CDR1 MDHEN, CDR2 SYDVKM. The CDR3 bases are TGTGCCAGCACGCTACTAGCGGGAGGGCCATCCGGGGAGCTGTTTTTT. Its translation: CASTLLAGGPSGELFF.

A few counts support this clonotype. Here the CDR3 reads CASSQVAGVGYNEQFF. In DNA form, the CDR3 reads TGTGCCAGCAGCCAAGTTGCTGGAGTTGGCTACAATGAGCAGTTCTTC. This sequence joins TRBV3-1 and TRBJ2-1; D uncertain. There are 16 residues in the CDR3. V lost 1 base, J lost 3 bases, and 13 bases lay in between. Germline lookup yields CDR1 LGHDT and CDR2 YNNKEL (reference sequence).

The V call is TRBV20-1, the J call TRBJ2-7; tentatively, D is TRBD2 (6 bases). There are 14 residues in the CDR3. Germline CDR1 DFQATT, CDR2 SNEGSKA (reference sequence). Trimming cost V 7 bases and J 5 bases, with 21 bases left between them. The CDR3 spells CSVSRASEVHEQYF. The CDR3, as DNA: TGCAGTGTTTCGCGGGCTAGCGAAGTCCACGAGCAGTACTTC.